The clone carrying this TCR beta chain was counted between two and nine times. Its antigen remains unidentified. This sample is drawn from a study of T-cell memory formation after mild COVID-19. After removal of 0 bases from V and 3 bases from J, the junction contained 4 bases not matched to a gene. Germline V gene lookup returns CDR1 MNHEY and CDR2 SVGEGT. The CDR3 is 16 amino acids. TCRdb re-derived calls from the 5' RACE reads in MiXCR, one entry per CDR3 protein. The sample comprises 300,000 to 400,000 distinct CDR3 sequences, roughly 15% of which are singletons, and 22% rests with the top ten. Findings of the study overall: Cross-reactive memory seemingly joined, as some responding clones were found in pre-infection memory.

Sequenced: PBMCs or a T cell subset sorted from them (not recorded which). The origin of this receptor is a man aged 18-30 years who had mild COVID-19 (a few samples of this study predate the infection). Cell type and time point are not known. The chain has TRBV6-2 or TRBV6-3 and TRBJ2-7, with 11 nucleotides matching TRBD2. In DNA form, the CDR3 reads TGTGCCAGCAGTTACTCGGGAGGACTAGCGGGCTACGAGCAGTACTTC. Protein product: CASSYSGGLAGYEQYF.